The entry that follows covers one T cell receptor beta chain sequence. Its antigen is still unknown. No base quality values were provided; no much bigger clone lies one nucleotide off. Genomic DNA was extracted from sorted cells for sequencing of the TCRbeta CDR3 region. TCRbeta CDR3 regions were sequenced using the immunoSEQ Assay. TCRdb stores this immuneACCESS table with in-frame sequences only. Part of the clones is absent; in the studies checked, under half of the shortfall reflects unresolved V genes, and no reason is known for the rest. This sample has about 25,000 clones in its table, and around 80% of those were observed once. The leading ten clones occupy 1.4% of the sample. Cut back by 4 bases and 4 bases, the V and J ends lie 15 bases apart. The CDR1 and CDR2 encoded by the germline V gene (reference sequence) are SGHKS and YYEKEE. Spanning cysteine to phenylalanine, the CDR3 consists of 15 amino acids. Left in the record is the CDR3 DNA by itself, 45 bases read in frame from the first base.

The source of the sample is a study of OX40 agonist ivuxolimab in advanced cancers. With regard to the full study: Ivuxolimab was a fully human IgG2 agonistic monoclonal antibody targeting the costimulatory receptor OX40 (CD134). Intravenous ivuxolimab was administered to patients every 2 weeks at six dose levels: 0.01, 0.1, 0.3, 1.5, 3 and 10 mg/kg. Of the roughly 50 dose-escalation patients, hepatocellular carcinoma was present in some 19, melanoma in about 15, renal cell carcinoma in 9 and head and neck cancer in 9. In the dose-escalation cohort, 82.7% of patients were male, and the mean age was approximately 60 years, with a range of about 23 to 85. Patients were allowed to have had prior anti-PD-1, anti-PD-L1 or anti-CTLA-4 therapy, and approximately 40% of the dose-escalation patients had been treated with checkpoint inhibitors. Partial responses occurred in three dose-escalation patients: two with cutaneous melanoma and one with hepatocellular carcinoma. Peripheral TCRbeta sequencing was intended to test whether TCR sequence diversity was altered and clonal T-cell expansion was caused by ivuxolimab. The paper describes the monotherapy dose-escalation part (N ≈ 50 patients) of the phase I trial of ivuxolimab.

The trial excluded patients who had a history of autoimmune disease or who were on systemic immunosuppression. In every dose cohort, peripheral blood was drawn for TCR sequencing at baseline, cycle 4 day 1, and cycle 7 day 1. The samples were taken from a phase I, first-in-human, multicenter, open-label dose-escalation trial of ivuxolimab. Adults with locally advanced or metastatic melanoma, renal cell carcinoma, hepatocellular carcinoma or head and neck squamous cell carcinoma were enrolled in the trial. Before TCR sequencing, CD4+ T cells and CD8+ T cells from peripheral blood were sorted into separate populations. The paper as a whole reports these results and caveats: Which antigens the clonally expanded peripheral T cells were specific for was not determined. Low levels of normalized T-cell clonal expansion were also seen in some patients who did not respond. At doses of 0.1 to 3.0 mg/kg, clonal expansion of both CD4+ and CD8+ T cells in blood was seen between baseline and week 6. After ivuxolimab, more expanded clones were found on average in CD8+ T cells than in CD4+ T cells. Partial responders in the 0.1-3.0 mg/kg groups had among the lowest normalized peripheral clonal expansion, especially among CD8+ T cells.

The chain is encoded by TRBV5-5 joined to TRBJ2-1; the D gene is perhaps TRBD1, from 6 matching bases. The input for sequencing was CD4+ or CD8+ T cells sorted from blood, taken in a trial of the OX40 agonist ivuxolimab. The clonotype was recovered from an adult with an advanced solid tumor such as melanoma, head and neck, liver or kidney cancer. The CDR3 region: CASSLRQVIYNEQFF. The DNA is TGTGCCAGCAGCCTTCGACAGGTTATTTACAATGAGCAGTTCTTC.